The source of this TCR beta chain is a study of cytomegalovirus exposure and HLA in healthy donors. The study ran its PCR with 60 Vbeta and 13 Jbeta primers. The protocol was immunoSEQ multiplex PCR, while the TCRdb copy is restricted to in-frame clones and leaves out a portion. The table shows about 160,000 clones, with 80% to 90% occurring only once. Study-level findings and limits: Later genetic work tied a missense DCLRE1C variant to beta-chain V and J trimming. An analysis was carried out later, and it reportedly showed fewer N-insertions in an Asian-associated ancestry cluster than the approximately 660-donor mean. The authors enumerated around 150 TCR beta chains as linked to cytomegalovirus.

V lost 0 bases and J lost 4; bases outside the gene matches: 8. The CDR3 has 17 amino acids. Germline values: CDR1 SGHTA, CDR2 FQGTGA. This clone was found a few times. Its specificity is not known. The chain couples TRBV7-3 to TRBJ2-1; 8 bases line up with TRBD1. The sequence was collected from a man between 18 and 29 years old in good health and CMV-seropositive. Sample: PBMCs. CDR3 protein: CASSLTTGTGDYNEQFF. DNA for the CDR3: TGTGCCAGCAGCTTAACGACCGGGACAGGTGATTACAATGAGCAGTTCTTC.